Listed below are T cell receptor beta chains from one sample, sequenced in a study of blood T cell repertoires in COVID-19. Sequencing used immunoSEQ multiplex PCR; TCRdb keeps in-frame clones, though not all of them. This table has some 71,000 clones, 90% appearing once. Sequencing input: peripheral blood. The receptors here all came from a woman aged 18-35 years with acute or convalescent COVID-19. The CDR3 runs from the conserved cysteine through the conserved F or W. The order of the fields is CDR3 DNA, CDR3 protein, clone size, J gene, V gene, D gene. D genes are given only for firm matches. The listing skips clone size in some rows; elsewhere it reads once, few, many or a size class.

TGTGCCAGCAGCCAAGGGACGGGAAACTATGGCTACACCTTC | CASSQGTGNYGYTF | - | TRBJ1-2 | TRBV4-2 | -
TGTGCCAGCAGTCGACTAGCGGGAGGGGGAGATACGCAGTATTTT | CASSRLAGGGDTQYF | few | TRBJ2-3 | TRBV2 | TRBD2
TGTGCCAGCAGTAGACAGGGAGGCAACACTGAAGCTTTCTTT | CASSRQGGNTEAFF | - | TRBJ1-1 | TRBV6-2/TRBV6-3 | TRBD1
TGCGCCAGCAGCTTGGAAGGGCGGGGCCTAGATACGCAGTATTTT | CASSLEGRGLDTQYF | - | TRBJ2-3 | TRBV5-1 | -
TGTGCCATCAGTGTACTGGCGGGCCAGGACGGCTACACCTTC | CAISVLAGQDGYTF | - | TRBJ1-2 | TRBV10-3 | -
TGTGTCAGAAGCCCCCCGCGGCGGTCGACCTTATTCTCTGGAAACACCATATATTTT | CVRSPPRRSTLFSGNTIYF | - | TRBJ1-3 | TRBV7-5 | -
TGTGCCAGCAGCAAAGGGGGGGCGGGAGAGCGCTACAATGAGCAGTTCTTC | CASSKGGAGERYNEQFF | - | TRBJ2-1 | TRBV21-1 | -
TGCAGCGTTGGGGGACAACTAGGCTCATATGAGCAGTTCTTC | CSVGGQLGSYEQFF | - | TRBJ2-1 | TRBV29-1 | -
TGTGCCAGCAGCCAGGCCCCGACAGGTTTCGAAGGCTACACCTTC | CASSQAPTGFEGYTF | - | TRBJ1-2 | TRBV28 | -
TGTGCCAGCAGCTCCCCAAGAGTACAGCCGAACTATGGCTACACCTTC | CASSSPRVQPNYGYTF | once | TRBJ1-2 | TRBV11-2 | -
TGTGCCAGCAGCTCCCCCTCGGGAGAGCAGTTCTTC | CASSSPSGEQFF | - | TRBJ2-1 | TRBV9 | -
TGCGCCTCAAGAGCATTCCTAGCAGCAGATACGCAGTATTTT | CASRAFLAADTQYF | once | TRBJ2-3 | TRBV5-1 | -
TGTGCCAGCAGCAAATTCTTCAGGGCAGCTGAAGCTTTCTTT | CASSKFFRAAEAFF | - | TRBJ1-1 | TRBV21-1 | -
TGTGCCACCAGTGATTCAGGGGGCGGTGAGCAGTTCTTC | CATSDSGGGEQFF | - | TRBJ2-1 | TRBV24-1 | TRBD1
TGTGCCACCAGCAGAGGCAGGGGAAGTCGCAATCAGCCCCAGCATTTT | CATSRGRGSRNQPQHF | - | TRBJ1-5 | TRBV15 | -
TGTGCCAGCAGTGGCCAGGTAAACTACAATGAGCAGTTCTTC | CASSGQVNYNEQFF | few | TRBJ2-1 | TRBV2 | -
TGCGCCAGCAGCCAAGAATATGCCGGACATTCAGGCGAGCAGTACTTC | CASSQEYAGHSGEQYF | - | TRBJ2-7 | TRBV4-1 | -
TGTGCCAGCAGTCCAGGGTCGGACACTGAAGCTTTCTTT | CASSPGSDTEAFF | - | TRBJ1-1 | TRBV25-1 | -
TGTGCCTGGGGACAGTACCTCGGCTACACCTTC | CAWGQYLGYTF | - | TRBJ1-2 | TRBV30 | -
TGCAGCGTCGGGACAGTTAATGAAAAACTGTTTTTT | CSVGTVNEKLFF | - | TRBJ1-4 | TRBV29-1 | TRBD1
TGCAGTGCTCGGGGACAGTATGGCTACACCTTC | CSARGQYGYTF | - | TRBJ1-2 | TRBV20-1 | TRBD1
TGTGCCACCAGCAGAGACCGGACTACCATCTACGAGCAGTACTTC | CATSRDRTTIYEQYF | few | TRBJ2-7 | TRBV15 | -
TGTGCCAGCTCCCGGCCCGAAATGGACTTAACCGGGGAGCTGTTTTTT | CASSRPEMDLTGELFF | - | TRBJ2-2 | TRBV18 | -
TGTGCCAGCAGTTACCGTCATCGGTCCGGACAGGGAGGTTCATCCTACAGGGAGCAGTACTTC | CASSYRHRSGQGGSSYREQYF | - | TRBJ2-7 | TRBV6-2/TRBV6-3 | TRBD1
TGTGCCTGGAGGGATCCGGGACAGGGTCGCACTGAAGCTTTCTTT | CAWRDPGQGRTEAFF | - | TRBJ1-1 | TRBV30 | TRBD1
TGTGCCTGGACCCAGAGACAGGGTGGAAACGATGGCTACACCTTC | CAWTQRQGGNDGYTF | - | TRBJ1-2 | TRBV30 | TRBD1
TGTGCCAGCAGCTTAGGGCAGCAGGCGGACTTGAACACTGAAGCTTTCTTT | CASSLGQQADLNTEAFF | - | TRBJ1-1 | TRBV7-9 | -
TGTGCCAGCAGTAGGGACTCAACCACAGATACGCAGTATTTT | CASSRDSTTDTQYF | - | TRBJ2-3 | TRBV6-4 | -
TGCGCCAGCAGCGATCGTACGGGAGCTAATGAAAAACTGTTTTTT | CASSDRTGANEKLFF | - | TRBJ1-4 | TRBV5-1 | -
TGTGCCAGCAGCCCGGACCAGGGGCTCTCTGGCTACACCTTC | CASSPDQGLSGYTF | few | TRBJ1-2 | TRBV7-8 | -
TGTGCCAGCAGCTTCCCGAGAACCGGGGAGCAGTTCTTC | CASSFPRTGEQFF | - | TRBJ2-1 | TRBV7-2 | -
TGCGCCAGCAGCCGAAACCGGGACAAATACAATGAGCAGTTCTTC | CASSRNRDKYNEQFF | - | TRBJ2-1 | TRBV4-1 | -
TGTGCCAGCAGTTTAAGACTAGCGGGTGAGCAGTTCTTC | CASSLRLAGEQFF | - | TRBJ2-1 | TRBV12-3/TRBV12-4 | TRBD2
TGTGCCAGCAGCTTGTCGCCAGGGTGGGAAATGTTCTACGAGCAGTACTTC | CASSLSPGWEMFYEQYF | - | TRBJ2-7 | TRBV5-4 | -
TGTGCCAGCAGTTATGCTGACAGGGCTGGGGCCAACGTCCTGACTTTC | CASSYADRAGANVLTF | - | TRBJ2-6 | TRBV6-5 | TRBD1
TGTGCCAGCAGCCCACGACATGTTTCCGGCGGGGAGCTGTTTTTT | CASSPRHVSGGELFF | once | TRBJ2-2 | TRBV9 | -
TGTGCCAGCAGTACCCCAGGGTCGTCCTATAATTCACCCCTCCACTTT | CASSTPGSSYNSPLHF | - | TRBJ1-6 | TRBV6-2/TRBV6-3 | -
TGTGCCAGTCGGGACAGTCTGAACACTGAAGCTTTCTTT | CASRDSLNTEAFF | - | TRBJ1-1 | TRBV19 | TRBD1
TGCAGTGCTAGTTCGTGGGGCAGGAACACTGAAGCTTTCTTT | CSASSWGRNTEAFF | - | TRBJ1-1 | TRBV20-1 | -
TGCAGCGCAACACAGGGGAACACTGAAGCTTTCTTT | CSATQGNTEAFF | - | TRBJ1-1 | TRBV29-1 | -
TGTGCCAGCAGCCAACACTACGAGCAGTACTTC | CASSQHYEQYF | - | TRBJ2-7 | TRBV12-3/TRBV12-4 | -
TGTGCCAGCAGCCAAGATGTGGGAGGAGGGGAGCTGTTTTTT | CASSQDVGGGELFF | - | TRBJ2-2 | TRBV4-2 | -
TGTGCCAGCAGTTCAGTACAGGGATCTGAAGCTTTCTTT | CASSSVQGSEAFF | - | TRBJ1-1 | TRBV12-3/TRBV12-4 | -
TGTGCCAGCAGCGGAGAAACGGGAACCTATGGCTACACCTTC | CASSGETGTYGYTF | - | TRBJ1-2 | TRBV7-9 | -
TGTGCCAGCAGGGACAGGGGTTCTTCTCTCACTGAAGCTTTCTTT | CASRDRGSSLTEAFF | once | TRBJ1-1 | TRBV6-5 | TRBD1
TGTGCCTGGAGTGTGGGCGGGGGGCCGTTGGCAGATACGCAGTATTTT | CAWSVGGGPLADTQYF | - | TRBJ2-3 | TRBV30 | TRBD2
TGTGCCAGCAGCCAGGGAGTTTACACTGAAGCTTTCTTT | CASSQGVYTEAFF | - | TRBJ1-1 | TRBV6-2/TRBV6-3 | -
TGTGCCAGCAGTGCGACAGGGAGCAACATTCAGTACTTC | CASSATGSNIQYF | - | TRBJ2-4 | TRBV12-3/TRBV12-4 | TRBD1
TGTGCCAGCAGCTGGAGAGAGAACACTGAAGCTTTCTTT | CASSWRENTEAFF | - | TRBJ1-1 | TRBV5-5 | -
TGTGCCATAAATGCGGGTGCTAACTATGGCTACACCTTC | CAINAGANYGYTF | - | TRBJ1-2 | TRBV10-3 | -
TGCGCCAGCAGCTTCGGGACTAGCGGGGGAATGGGAGAGACCCAGTACTTC | CASSFGTSGGMGETQYF | - | TRBJ2-5 | TRBV5-1 | TRBD2
TGTGCCAGCAGAGAGCCGCTAGCGGGTAGGCAGTATTTT | CASREPLAGRQYF | - | TRBJ2-3 | TRBV12-3/TRBV12-4 | TRBD2
TGTGCCAGCAGTGACGGAGCGGGGGGGCACACCGGGGAGCTGTTTTTT | CASSDGAGGHTGELFF | - | TRBJ2-2 | TRBV2 | TRBD2
TGTGCCAGCAGACCCGAAGGGACTACCGACAATGAGCAGTTCTTC | CASRPEGTTDNEQFF | - | TRBJ2-1 | TRBV21-1 | -